Sequencing of this TCR beta chain was carried out in a study of blood T cells in healthy people across ages. Study results and limitations: The study found more naive CD4+ cells and higher diversity in long-lived than aged donors.

V was pared by 1 base and J by 2 bases, with 12 bases between. This CDR3 comprises 14 residues. Germline CDR1 is DFQATT and CDR2 is SNEGSKA (reference sequence). Regarding this clonotype: Its antigen remains unknown.

The second PCR ran 7 to 11 cycles with a sample-barcoded 5' primer and J-beta primers. TCRdb passed the 5' RACE reads through MiXCR, listing each CDR3 protein once. Among about 780,000 distinct CDR3 sequences listed, about half were seen once. Russia was home to the donors, healthy Caucasian individuals aged roughly 6 to 95. A minimum of 6 million PBMCs was isolated per sample. V usage is TRBV20-1 and J usage is TRBJ2-7; D ambiguous. The clonotype originates from a man older than 75 in good health. Material for sequencing was blood. Here the CDR3 reads CSARVPGQPYEQYF. CDR3 sequence (DNA): TGCAGTGCTAGAGTTCCGGGCCAGCCCTACGAGCAGTACTTC.